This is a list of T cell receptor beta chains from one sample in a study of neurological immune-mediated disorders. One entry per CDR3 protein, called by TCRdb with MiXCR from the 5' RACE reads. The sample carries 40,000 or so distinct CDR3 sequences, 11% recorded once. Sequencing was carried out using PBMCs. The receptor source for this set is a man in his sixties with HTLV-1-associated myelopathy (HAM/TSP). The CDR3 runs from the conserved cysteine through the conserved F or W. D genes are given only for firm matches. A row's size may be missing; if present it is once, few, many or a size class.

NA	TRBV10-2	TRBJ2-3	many	TGCGCCAGCAGTGCCGCAGAACACACAGATACGCAGTATTTT	CASSAAEHTDTQYF
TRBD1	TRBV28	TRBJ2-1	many	TGTGCCAGCACCCCGGGACAGGGAAGGTCTAAGCAGTTCTTC	CASTPGQGRSKQFF
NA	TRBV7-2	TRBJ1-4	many	TGTGCCAGCAGCCCTCAAACCGGGACCGGTAATGAAAAACTGTTTTTT	CASSPQTGTGNEKLFF
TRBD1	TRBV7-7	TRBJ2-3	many	TGTGCTAGCAGCCCCAAGGGGGCTGGGGATACGCAGTATTTT	CASSPKGAGDTQYF
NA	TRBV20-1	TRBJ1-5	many	TGCAGTGCTAGGGGAGGGACGCAGAGCCCCCATCAGCCCCAGCATTTT	CSARGGTQSPHQPQHF
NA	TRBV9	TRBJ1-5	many	TGTGCCAGCAGCCCCCGGGAGGGGCCGCCCCGGAATAGCAATCAGCCCCAGCATTTT	CASSPREGPPRNSNQPQHF
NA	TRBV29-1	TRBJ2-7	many	TGCAGCGCCGTCGGAAGGGAAGGAAATCTATACGAGCAGTACTTC	CSAVGREGNLYEQYF
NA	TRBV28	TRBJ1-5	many	TGTGCCAGCAGTTTATCCTTCGATGGTCAGCCCCAGCATTTT	CASSLSFDGQPQHF
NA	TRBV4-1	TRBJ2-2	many	TGCGCCAGCAACCCTTCCCAGGCAAACACCGGGGAGCTGTTTTTT	CASNPSQANTGELFF
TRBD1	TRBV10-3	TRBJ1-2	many	TGTGCCATCAGTGGGACAGGGGCACCTAACTATGGCTACACCTTC	CAISGTGAPNYGYTF
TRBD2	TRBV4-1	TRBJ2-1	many	TGCGCCAGCAGCCAAGTGGCGGGAGCTGTACACAATGAGCAGTTCTTC	CASSQVAGAVHNEQFF
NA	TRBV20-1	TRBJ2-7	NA	TGCAGTGCTAAAGGATCCTCCTACGAGCAGTACTTC	CSAKGSSYEQYF
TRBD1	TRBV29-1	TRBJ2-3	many	TGCAGCGTACGGACAGGAGTCACAGATACGCAGTATTTT	CSVRTGVTDTQYF
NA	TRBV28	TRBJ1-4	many	TGTGCCAGCAGGCTGACGAAAAATGAAAAACTGTTTTTT	CASRLTKNEKLFF
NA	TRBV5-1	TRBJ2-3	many	TGCGCCAGCAGCGGGAGAAGGTCGACAGATACGCAGTATTTT	CASSGRRSTDTQYF
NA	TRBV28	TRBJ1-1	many	TGTGCCAGCAGTTTATATCAGGGTGTGAACACTGAAGCTTTCTTT	CASSLYQGVNTEAFF
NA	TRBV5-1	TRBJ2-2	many	TGCGCCAGCAGGAGAGGAACCGGGGAGCTGTTTTTT	CASRRGTGELFF
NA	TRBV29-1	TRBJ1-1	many	TGCAGCTTCCGATCAGAATGGGACACTGAAGCTTTCTTT	CSFRSEWDTEAFF
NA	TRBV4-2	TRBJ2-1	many	TGTGCCAGCAGCCTACCGGACAGCTCCTACAATGAGCAGTTCTTC	CASSLPDSSYNEQFF
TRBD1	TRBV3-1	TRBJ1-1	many	TGTGCCAGCCAACAGGGGATGAACACTGAAGCTTTCTTT	CASQQGMNTEAFF
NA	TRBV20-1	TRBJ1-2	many	TGCAGTGCTAGAGGGACAACTAACTATGGCTACACCTTC	CSARGTTNYGYTF
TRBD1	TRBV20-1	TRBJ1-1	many	TGCAGTGCTTTCGGACAGGGGGCGCCGAACACTGAAGCTTTCTTT	CSAFGQGAPNTEAFF
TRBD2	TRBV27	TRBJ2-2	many	TGTGCCAGCAGTGGACGACTAGCGGGAACGGACACCGGGGAGCTGTTTTTT	CASSGRLAGTDTGELFF
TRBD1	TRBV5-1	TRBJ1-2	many	TGCGCCAGCAGCCCCACAGGGGGCCACGGCTATGGCTACACCTTC	CASSPTGGHGYGYTF
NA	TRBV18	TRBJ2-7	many	TGTGCCAGCTCACCACCGGGGTCGCCCCGCGACGAGCAGTACTTC	CASSPPGSPRDEQYF
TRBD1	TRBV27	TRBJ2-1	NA	TGCGGCAGCAGTCCGAACCGACAGGGAGACAATGAGCAGTTCTTC	CGSSPNRQGDNEQFF
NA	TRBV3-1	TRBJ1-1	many	TGTGCCAGCAGCCAATTATCCAGGGGTGCCCCGAACACTGAAGCTTTCTTT	CASSQLSRGAPNTEAFF
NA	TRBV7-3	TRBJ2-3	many	TGTGCCAGCAGCTTAAGCCTGAGAGATACGCAGTATTTT	CASSLSLRDTQYF
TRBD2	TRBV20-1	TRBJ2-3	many	TGCAGTGCTAGAGATGGGGGCCACGCGGGAGGGCCGGATACGCAGTATTTT	CSARDGGHAGGPDTQYF
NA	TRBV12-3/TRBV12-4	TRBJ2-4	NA	TGTGCCAGCAGTCCTATACAGGGACGAAAATTAAACATTCAGTACTTC	CASSPIQGRKLNIQYF
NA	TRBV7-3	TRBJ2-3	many	TGTGCCAGCAGCCCCTCCCGGGGTGCTAGCACAGATACGCAGTATTTT	CASSPSRGASTDTQYF
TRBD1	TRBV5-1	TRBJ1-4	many	TGCGCCAGCAGCTTCGGGACAGGGAATGAAAAACTGTTTTTT	CASSFGTGNEKLFF
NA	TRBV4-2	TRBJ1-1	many	TGTGCCAGCAACGATAACATGGCTGAAGCTTTCTTT	CASNDNMAEAFF
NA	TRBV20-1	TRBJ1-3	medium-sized	TGCAGTGCTAGGACAGTCGGAAACACCATATATTTT	CSARTVGNTIYF
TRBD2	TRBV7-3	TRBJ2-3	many	TGTGCCAGCAGCTTAAGGGCTAGCGGATTTACCACAGATACGCAGTATTTT	CASSLRASGFTTDTQYF
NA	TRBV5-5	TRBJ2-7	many	TGTGCCAGCAGCTTCGGGGGGCACTCGGATTACGAGCAGTACTTC	CASSFGGHSDYEQYF
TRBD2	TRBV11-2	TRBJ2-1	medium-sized	TGTGCCAGCCGGGGGGGACCAGCCCAGGGGGAGCAGTTCTTC	CASRGGPAQGEQFF
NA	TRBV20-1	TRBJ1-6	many	TGCAGTGCTGGGCCGCTGGGTCCAGGGCAGGGATCACCCCTCCACTTT	CSAGPLGPGQGSPLHF
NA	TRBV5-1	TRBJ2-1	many	TGCGCCAGCAGTGACGGGAGAGGGCTCAATGAGCAGTTCTTC	CASSDGRGLNEQFF
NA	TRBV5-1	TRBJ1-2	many	TGCGCCAGCAGCTTGGGGGCTAACTATGGCTACACCTTC	CASSLGANYGYTF
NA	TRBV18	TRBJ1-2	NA	TGTGCCAGCTCACCAGTGGGGATGGAGTCTAACTATGGCTACACCTTC	CASSPVGMESNYGYTF
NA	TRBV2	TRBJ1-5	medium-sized	TGTGCCAGCAGTGGGAGGGCCGCGGGGTTGGGCAATCAGCCCCAGCATTTT	CASSGRAAGLGNQPQHF
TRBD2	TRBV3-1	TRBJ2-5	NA	TGTGCCAGCAGTGACGAGACTAGCGGGAGGGGGGCGCAAGAGACCCAGTACTTC	CASSDETSGRGAQETQYF
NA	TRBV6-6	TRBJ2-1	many	TGTGCCAGCAGTTACTCGAGAGGTTCCAATGAGCAGTTCTTC	CASSYSRGSNEQFF
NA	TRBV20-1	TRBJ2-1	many	TGCAGTGCTAGCTTTTGGGGGGCTGATGAGCAGTTCTTC	CSASFWGADEQFF
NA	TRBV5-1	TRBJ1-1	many	TGCGCCAGCAGCTACGGCGGGAACACTGAAGCTTTCTTT	CASSYGGNTEAFF
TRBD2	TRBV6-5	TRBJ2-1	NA	TGTGCCAGCAGCGGGAGGGTCCTTGGGAAGGCCTACAATGAGCAGTTCTTC	CASSGRVLGKAYNEQFF
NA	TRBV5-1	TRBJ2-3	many	TGCGCCAGCAGCGGGGGGACAGATAGTAGCACAGATACGCAGTATTTT	CASSGGTDSSTDTQYF
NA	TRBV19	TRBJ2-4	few	TGTGCCAGTAGTATTCCTGCGTTGGAAAACATTCAGTACTTC	CASSIPALENIQYF
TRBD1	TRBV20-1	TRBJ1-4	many	TGCAGTGCTAGGACAGGGACCAGGGAAAAACTGTTTTTT	CSARTGTREKLFF
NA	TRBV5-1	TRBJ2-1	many	TGCGCCAGTCTTTTGGGAGCGGGCGAGGCCCCTTCCTACAATGAGCAGTTCTTC	CASLLGAGEAPSYNEQFF
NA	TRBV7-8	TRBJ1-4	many	TGTGCCAGCAGCTTAGTATCGGCAGGGGTAGTAGAAAAACTGTTTTTT	CASSLVSAGVVEKLFF
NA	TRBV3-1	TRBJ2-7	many	TGTGCCAGCAGCCGAACCGGGACCCGGACGGGTGGTGAGCAGTACTTC	CASSRTGTRTGGEQYF
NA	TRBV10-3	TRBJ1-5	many	TGTGCCATCAGTGACTCCAATCAGCCCCAGCATTTT	CAISDSNQPQHF
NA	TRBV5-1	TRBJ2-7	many	TGCGCCAGTACGGCGGGGGCCCCCTCGGACGAGCAGTACTTC	CASTAGAPSDEQYF
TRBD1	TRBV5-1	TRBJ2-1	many	TGCGCCAGCAGCGAGGGGACAGGGGTCAACAATGAGCAGTTCTTC	CASSEGTGVNNEQFF
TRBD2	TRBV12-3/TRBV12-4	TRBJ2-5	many	TGTGCCAGCAGTCCCCCGGGACTAGCAAAAGAGACCCAGTACTTC	CASSPPGLAKETQYF
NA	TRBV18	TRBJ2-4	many	TGTGCCAGCTCATCTCCGGCAGGGGACATTCAGTACTTC	CASSSPAGDIQYF
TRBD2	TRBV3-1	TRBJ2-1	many	TGTGCCAGCAGCCCGGGACTAGCGGGATCGGGTGAGCAGTTCTTC	CASSPGLAGSGEQFF
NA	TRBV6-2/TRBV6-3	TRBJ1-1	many	TGTGCCAGCAGTGTGACACAGAACACTGAAGCTTTCTTT	CASSVTQNTEAFF